Below, one TCR beta chain is given with its context. Using immunoSEQ multiplex PCR, the repertoire was profiled, and TCRdb retains in-frame clones only, with some absent. This table has 2 million to 2.5 million clones, about 92% appearing once. The junction had 12 bases not matched to a gene; V was cut back by 3 bases and J by 4 bases. Germline-derived CDR1 and CDR2 are MNHNS and SASEGT. The CDR3 is made up of 16 amino acids. This specimen belongs to a study of shared clonotypes between healthy human individuals. CD45RO-negative cells were positively selected for CCR7, leaving out terminally differentiated effector memory CD45RA+ cells.

This clonotype was sampled from a man between 18 and 29 years old in good health. Some clones in this sample may be carry-over from other donors' samples. This chain links TRBV6-1 with TRBJ2-7, with 7 bases that match TRBD1. The sequenced sample consisted of naive CD8+ T cells from PBMCs. The CDR3 sequence is CASSELTGNPLYEQYF. CDR3 DNA: TGTGCCAGCAGTGAGTTGACAGGGAACCCCCTTTACGAGCAGTACTTC.